Described below is a single T cell receptor (beta chain) sequence and its context. This sample was included in a study of cytomegalovirus exposure and HLA in healthy donors. Data came from immunoSEQ multiplex PCR; TCRdb stores just in-frame clones and leaves some out. Among hundreds of thousands of clones listed, just over 85% were seen once. The CDR3 totals 15 residues. Trimming at V came to 3 bases and at J to 6 bases, leaving 7 bases not matched to a gene. Per the germline V gene, CDR1 is LNHNV and CDR2 is YYDKDF (reference sequence). Sequencing input: PBMCs. This clonotype was obtained from a woman between 18 and 29 years old in good health and CMV-seronegative. This chain connects TRBV15 to TRBJ2-1; TRBD2 agrees at 8 bases. CDR3 loop: CATSSSSGPVNEQFF. DNA for the CDR3: TGTGCCACCAGCAGTTCTAGCGGGCCGGTCAATGAGCAGTTCTTC.